Below, 27 T cell receptor beta chains from the same sample are listed, as sequenced in a study of Graves' ophthalmopathy and Graves' hyperthyroidism. Beta-chain TCR CDR3 regions were amplified from RNA transcripts. Second-round multiplex PCR came after a first-round RT-PCR that employed HTBI primers. One entry per CDR3 protein results from TCRdb running MiXCR on the multiplex PCR reads. The table records more than 550,000 distinct CDR3 sequences, roughly 39% of them present only once. Material: peripheral blood. These TCRs come from an adult man with Graves' ophthalmopathy.

This clonotype has a count of ten or more. This rearrangement joins TRBV5-1 to TRBJ1-1, with 7 positions matching TRBD1. The CDR3 totals 15 residues. The germline V gene encodes CDR1 SGHRS and CDR2 YFSETQ. The J segment lost 0 bases and the V segment lost 2 bases, leaving 4 bases of the junction unmatched. As DNA, the CDR3 is TGCGCCAGCAGCTTTAAGGGGGCGATGAACACTGAAGCTTTCTTT. It yields the protein CASSFKGAMNTEAFF.

The chain is built from TRBV4-2 and TRBJ2-7, with 8 bases lining up with TRBD1. This CDR3 has 16 residues. V was clipped by 3 bases and J by 0 bases; unmatched bases: 7. Per germline, CDR1 LGHNA and CDR2 YNFKEQ. The CDR3 nucleotides are TGTGCCAGCAGCCAGGAAGGACAGGGCCTCTCCTACGAGCAGTACTTC. As protein: CASSQEGQGLSYEQYF.

This clonotype was seen ten or more times. This chain joins TRBV13 and TRBJ2-7; D ambiguous. Trimming took off 0 bases at V and 6 bases at J, with 6 bases between the two ends. Germline lookup yields CDR1 PRHDT and CDR2 FYEKMQ (reference sequence). There are 12 residues in the CDR3. In nucleotides, the CDR3 is TGTGCCAGCAGCTTAGGACGGGCCGAGCAGTACTTC. This sequence encodes CASSLGRAEQYF. The variable domain in full, completed from reference TRBV13 and TRBJ2-7, reads AAGVIQSPRHLIKEKRETATLKCYPIPRHDTVYWYQQGPGQDPQFLISFYEKMQSDKGSIPDRFSAQQFSDYHSELNMSSLELGDSALYFCASSLGRAEQYFGPGTRLTVT.

This clonotype has at least ten counts. V usage is TRBV5-8 and J usage is TRBJ1-1; the match to TRBD1 covers 9 bases. The CDR3 spans 11 residues. The ends lost 2 bases at V and 10 bases at J; junction bases unmatched: 0. Per the germline V gene, CDR1 is SGHTS and CDR2 is YDEGEE. In DNA, the CDR3 is TGTGCCAGCAGCTTACAGGGGGCAGCTTTCTTT. Amino acids: CASSLQGAAFF.

This clonotype has just one count. A much larger clone is a single base away; this may be a read error. This chain uses TRBV19 with TRBJ1-5, with D possibly being TRBD1 (5 bases). CDR3 length equals 14 residues. Germline CDR1 LNHDA, CDR2 SQIVND (reference sequence). The CDR3 DNA reads as TGTGCCAGTAGGATAGCAGGGCTCGAACAGCCCCAGCATTTT. Translated: CASRIAGLEQPQHF.

This clonotype was detected ten times or more. Mismatch with germline at one junction end may stem from a read error. The rearrangement joins TRBV5-8 to TRBJ2-7; D ambiguous. CDR3 size: 10 residues. Germline lookup yields CDR1 SGHTS and CDR2 YDEGEE. CDR3 in DNA: TGTGCCAGCAGAACTTACGAGCAGTGCTTC. Translated: CASRTYEQCF.

This sequence joins TRBV4-3 and TRBJ2-7; TRBD2 matches at 11 bases. The germline V gene encodes CDR1 LGHNA and CDR2 YSLEER. J gave up 2 bases and V 1 base, and 13 bases lay outside the gene matches. The CDR3 loop spans 19 amino acids. The DNA of the CDR3 is TGCGCCAGCAGCCAAGGTCTCCTAGCGGGGGGCCTTATCCCCTACGAGCAGTACTTC. Its protein is CASSQGLLAGGLIPYEQYF.

This clonotype was recorded a few times. The chain uses TRBV20-1 and TRBJ2-7; D gene uncertain. In germline, CDR1 is DFQATT, CDR2 SNEGSKA (reference sequence). The length of the CDR3 is 10 residues. Here the CDR3 reads CSARAVEQYF. CDR3 DNA: TGCAGCGCCCGGGCCGTTGAGCAGTACTTC.

This clonotype has ten or more counts. The J gene is TRBJ1-2, the V gene TRBV2; TRBD1 matches at 10 bases. The germline CDR1 and CDR2 sequences are SNHLY and FYNNEI. Trimming removed 5 bases from V and 8 bases from J; junction bases left unmatched: 5. This CDR3 contains 13 residues. CDR3 DNA sequence: TGTGCCAGCAGTTATGACAGGGGGCGAGGCTACACCTTC. Amino acids: CASSYDRGRGYTF.

This clonotype was seen a handful of times. The DNA of the CDR3 is TGTGCCAGCAGGAAAAGCCCCGGGGAGCTGTTTTTT. Translation: CASRKSPGELFF. The chain combines TRBV13 with TRBJ2-2, with no clear D. The CDR3 is 12 residues long. V dropped 6 bases and J dropped 6 bases, with 8 bases sitting between them. Per germline, CDR1 PRHDT and CDR2 FYEKMQ (reference sequence).

The chain recombines TRBV10-3 with TRBJ1-5; D is perhaps TRBD1 (5 bases). The CDR3 spans 15 residues. V lost 3 bases to trimming and J lost 3 bases, with 12 bases between them. CDR1 is ENHRY, CDR2 SYGVKD, per germline. Here the CDR3 reads CAISDWQGANQPQHF. Written as DNA, the CDR3 is TGTGCCATCAGTGACTGGCAGGGTGCCAATCAGCCCCAGCATTTT.

This clonotype was seen at least ten times. The chain couples TRBV24-1 to TRBJ2-7; D possibly matches TRBD1 or TRBD2 (5 bases each). V lost 1 base, J lost 6 bases, and 15 bases lay in between. CDR1 KGHDR and CDR2 SFDVKD come from the germline V gene. The CDR3 is made up of 15 amino acids. CDR3 nucleotide sequence: TGTGCCACCAGTGATTTAGAGGGGCAGGGCCGCGAGCAGTACTTC. Protein product: CATSDLEGQGREQYF.

The chain employs TRBV7-2 and TRBJ2-5; 9 bases align to TRBD2. V shed 1 base, J shed 5 bases, and the junction held 8 bases outside the gene matches. From germline, CDR1 is SGHTA and CDR2 FQGNSA. This CDR3 comprises 16 residues. The CDR3 region has the DNA TGTGCCAGCAGCTTAGTTCGTAGCGGGAGTGAGGAGACCCAGTACTTC. Its translation is CASSLVRSGSEETQYF.

The sample holds many counts of this clonotype. The V call is TRBV7-9, the J call TRBJ1-2; a weak D match, TRBD1 (5 bases). Looked up from germline, CDR1 is SEHNR and CDR2 is FQNEAQ (reference sequence). The V end was cut by 1 base, the J end by 7 bases, with 13 bases between. The CDR3 length is 14 residues. The DNA of the CDR3 is TGTGCCAGCAGCTTAGGTCCAGGGCTATTTGGCTACACCTTC. Translating gives CASSLGPGLFGYTF.

This clonotype was detected many times. V is TRBV2 and J is TRBJ2-7, with D tentatively TRBD2 (6 bases). This CDR3 has 13 residues. CDR1 is SNHLY, CDR2 FYNNEI, per germline. V shed 8 bases and J shed 6 bases, with 17 bases lying between them. The CDR3, as DNA: TGTGCCAGCGGGACTGATGAAACGGCCGAGCAGTACTTC. Translated: CASGTDETAEQYF.

This clonotype was detected many times. The DNA for the CDR3 is TGTGCCAGCAGTGGAATGCCCGAAGGGACCCAGTACTTC. This sequence encodes CASSGMPEGTQYF. The chain employs TRBV2 and TRBJ2-5; D ambiguous. The V and J ends lost 4 bases and 7 bases respectively, with 13 bases between them. There are 13 residues in the CDR3. Per germline, CDR1 SNHLY and CDR2 FYNNEI.

This clonotype was seen repeatedly, ten times or more. The rearrangement joins TRBV29-1 to TRBJ2-7; 7 positions match TRBD1. V dropped 7 bases and J dropped 5; count of bases not matched to a gene: 8. Germline V gene lookup returns CDR1 SQVTM and CDR2 ANQGSEA. The CDR3 runs 12 residues. CDR3: CSADRVQNEQYF. The CDR3 bases are TGCAGCGCTGACAGGGTCCAGAACGAGCAGTACTTC.

CDR3 nucleotide sequence: TGTGCCAGCAGCTTCCACGTCGGGCCCTACGAGCAGTACTTC. Translation gives CASSFHVGPYEQYF. The chain couples TRBV7-9 to TRBJ2-7; D ambiguous. The CDR3 is 14 amino acids. The V and J ends lost 3 bases and 2 bases respectively, with 11 bases between them. CDR1 and CDR2 from the germline V gene are SEHNR and FQNEAQ (reference sequence).

As regards this clonotype: The germline gene is not matched at one end of the junction; a read error may be the cause. This chain connects TRBV10-3 to TRBJ2-5, with 13 bases lining up with TRBD2. There are 18 residues in the CDR3. Per germline, CDR1 ENHRY and CDR2 SYGVKD. The CDR3 sequence is CASSSPTSGGFYQETQYF. In nucleotides, the CDR3 is TGTGCCAGCAGTTCACCGACTAGCGGGGGGTTCTACCAAGAGACCCAGTACTTC.

This rearrangement joins TRBV5-1 to TRBJ2-5, with D possibly TRBD1 on 6 matching bases. The CDR3 length is 13 residues. V was clipped by 4 bases and J by 5 bases, with 12 bases between them. The germline V gene encodes CDR1 SGHRS and CDR2 YFSETQ. CDR3 residues: CASSGNRVETQYF. CDR3 DNA: TGCGCCAGCAGCGGAAACAGGGTTGAGACCCAGTACTTC.

This clonotype appeared a few times. The rearrangement joins TRBV19 to TRBJ1-1, with D unresolved. The V and J ends lost 6 bases and 3 bases respectively, with 29 bases between them. This CDR3 region has 19 residues. The germline V gene encodes CDR1 LNHDA and CDR2 SQIVND (reference sequence). CDR3 nucleotides: TGTGCCAGTAGCGCCGCCCTCCAACCGGGTCTGAAGTTGGACACTGAAGCTTTCTTT. It codes for CASSAALQPGLKLDTEAFF.

This clonotype has only a few counts. The V call is TRBV12-3 or TRBV12-4, the J call TRBJ2-5; D call uncertain. Deletions cut 2 bases from V and 4 bases from J, with 11 bases between. The CDR3 runs to 14 residues. The CDR3 nucleotides read TGTGCCAGCAGTTTAATATTTCGATTAGAGACCCAGTACTTC. It encodes CASSLIFRLETQYF.

The chain recombines TRBV12-3 or TRBV12-4 with TRBJ1-2; 8 bases line up with TRBD1. The CDR3 runs to 13 residues. The junction had 6 bases not matched to a gene; V was cut back by 10 bases and J by 2 bases. CDR3: CATRGQANYGYTF. CDR3 nucleotide sequence: TGTGCCACAAGGGGACAGGCGAACTATGGCTACACCTTC.

This clonotype was recorded at least ten times. The chain uses TRBV10-3 and TRBJ1-2; D might be TRBD1 (5 bases). This CDR3 has 13 amino acids. Trimming stripped 3 bases from V and 3 bases from J, with 8 bases between. CDR1 ENHRY and CDR2 SYGVKD come from the germline V gene. The CDR3 loop is CAISDREYYGYTF. CDR3 bases: TGTGCCATCAGTGACAGGGAGTACTATGGCTACACCTTC.

The rearrangement links TRBV25-1 to TRBJ1-4; 8 bases are shared with TRBD1. Germline V gene lookup returns CDR1 MGHDK and CDR2 SYGVNS. The CDR3 is made up of 16 amino acids. With V trimmed by 3 bases and J by 6 bases, 9 bases remained unmatched. The CDR3: CASSDRTGTVHEKLFF. Written as DNA, the CDR3 is TGTGCCAGCAGTGATAGGACAGGGACGGTTCATGAAAAACTGTTTTTT.

The table lists this clonotype with many counts. V gene TRBV15 combines with J gene TRBJ2-2; D gene unclear. CDR1 and CDR2 (germline): LNHNV, YYDKDF (reference sequence). V was trimmed by 0 bases and J by 10 bases, leaving 15 bases between them. This CDR3 is built from 15 residues. The CDR3 nucleotides are TGTGCCACCAGCAGAGATCATCTCGGGCAGCAGGAGCTGTTTTTT. Encoded protein: CATSRDHLGQQELFF.

The chain is built from TRBV24-1 and TRBJ1-1, with D perhaps TRBD1 (5 bases). Trimming shortened V by 3 bases and J by 5 bases, and 15 bases separated the two germline ends. The CDR3 contains 15 residues. CDR1 and CDR2 from the germline V gene are KGHDR and SFDVKD. The DNA for the CDR3 is TGTGCCACCAGTGATGCGGGGGGGAGTGAGACTGAAGCTTTCTTT. Translating it yields CATSDAGGSETEAFF.